These T cell receptor beta chains were read from a single sample in a study of T cells in Graves' hyperthyroidism and ophthalmopathy. TCRdb reprocessed the multiplex PCR reads with MiXCR, giving one entry per CDR3 protein. This table holds roughly 380,000 distinct CDR3 sequences, about 13% found once. The sequencing sample was made of blood. These TCRs come from a man aged 25 to 40 with Graves' hyperthyroidism that later progressed to Graves' ophthalmopathy. CDR3s include the opening cysteine and the closing phenylalanine or tryptophan. Fields, in order: D gene, clone size, V gene, J gene, CDR3 DNA, CDR3 protein. The D gene is left open where the match is weak. Clone size, where shown, is once, few, many, or a class for clones that have expanded.

TRBD1	few	TRBV5-1	TRBJ2-7	TGCGCCAGCAGCCCCGGGACAGGGCGCTACTACGAGCAGTACTTC	CASSPGTGRYYEQYF
NA	many	TRBV6-1	TRBJ1-1	TGTGCCAGCAGTGAAGCGCGGGGCATTGGGGCTTTCTTT	CASSEARGIGAFF
NA	few	TRBV7-9	TRBJ1-2	TGTGCCAGCAGCGTGCCGCAGAACTATGGCTACACCTTC	CASSVPQNYGYTF
NA	NA	TRBV5-6	TRBJ2-5	TGTGCCAGCAGCTTACGTGGGGGCGGGTCGACCCAGTACTTC	CASSLRGGGSTQYF
NA	few	TRBV7-8	TRBJ2-1	TGTGCCAGCAGCCAAGGGCGAAAAAGGGGCGATGAGCAGTTCTTC	CASSQGRKRGDEQFF
NA	many	TRBV2	TRBJ2-2	TGTGCCAGCAGTAAGATTAGCAGGGACACCGGGGAGCTGTTTTTT	CASSKISRDTGELFF
TRBD2	many	TRBV7-8	TRBJ2-5	TGTGCCAGCAGCTCCGCCGGACTAGCGGGAGTACAAGAGACCCAGTACTTC	CASSSAGLAGVQETQYF
TRBD2	many	TRBV7-6	TRBJ2-1	TGTGCCAGCAGCTTAGTCGGGAGGGCGGCCGATCGATCAAACAATGAGCAGTTCTTC	CASSLVGRAADRSNNEQFF
TRBD1	many	TRBV10-3	TRBJ1-1	TGTGCCATCACCGGACAGGAGAACACTGAAGCTTTCTTT	CAITGQENTEAFF
TRBD1	many	TRBV2	TRBJ1-5	TGTGCCAGCACCATGGACAGGGGGCGTCAGCCCCAGCATTTT	CASTMDRGRQPQHF
NA	NA	TRBV9	TRBJ1-2	TGTGCCAGCAGTACCTGGGGAGGGGGCTACACCTTC	CASSTWGGGYTF
TRBD2	NA	TRBV7-6	TRBJ2-1	TGTGCCAGCAGCTTAGTAGCGGGGGGGCGTAGTAATGAGCAGTTCTTC	CASSLVAGGRSNEQFF
NA	few	TRBV19	TRBJ1-1	TGTGCCAGTAGTATAGAGCCGGTCTTGAACACTGAAGCTTTCTTT	CASSIEPVLNTEAFF